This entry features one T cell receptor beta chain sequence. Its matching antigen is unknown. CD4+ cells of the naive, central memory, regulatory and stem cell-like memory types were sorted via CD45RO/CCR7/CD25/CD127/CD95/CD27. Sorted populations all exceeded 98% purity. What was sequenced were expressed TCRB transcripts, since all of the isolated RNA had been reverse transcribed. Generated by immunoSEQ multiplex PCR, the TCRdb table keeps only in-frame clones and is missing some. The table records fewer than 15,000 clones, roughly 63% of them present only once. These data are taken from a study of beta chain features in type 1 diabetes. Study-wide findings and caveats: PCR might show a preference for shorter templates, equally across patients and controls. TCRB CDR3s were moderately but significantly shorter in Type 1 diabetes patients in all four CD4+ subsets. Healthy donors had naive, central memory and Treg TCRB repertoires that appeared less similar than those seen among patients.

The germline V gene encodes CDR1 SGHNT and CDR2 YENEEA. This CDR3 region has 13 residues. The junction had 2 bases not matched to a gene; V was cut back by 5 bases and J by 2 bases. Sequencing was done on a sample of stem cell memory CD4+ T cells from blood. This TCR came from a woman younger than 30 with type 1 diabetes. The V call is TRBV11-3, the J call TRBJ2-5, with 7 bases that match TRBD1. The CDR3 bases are TGTGCCAGCAGCAGGGACAGACAAGAGACCCAGTACTTC. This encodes CASSRDRQETQYF.